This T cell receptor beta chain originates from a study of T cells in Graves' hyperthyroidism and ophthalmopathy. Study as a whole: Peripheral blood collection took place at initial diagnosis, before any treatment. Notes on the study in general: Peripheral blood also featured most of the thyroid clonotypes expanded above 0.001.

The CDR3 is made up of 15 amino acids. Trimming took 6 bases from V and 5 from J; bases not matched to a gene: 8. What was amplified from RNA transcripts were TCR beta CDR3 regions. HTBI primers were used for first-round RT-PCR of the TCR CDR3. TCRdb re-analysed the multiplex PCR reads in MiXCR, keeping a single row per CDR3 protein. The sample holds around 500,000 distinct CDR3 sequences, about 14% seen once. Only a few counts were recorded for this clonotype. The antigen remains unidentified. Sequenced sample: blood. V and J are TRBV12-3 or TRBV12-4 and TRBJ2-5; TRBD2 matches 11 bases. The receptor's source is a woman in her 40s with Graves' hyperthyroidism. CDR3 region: CASSLSGRAAETQYF. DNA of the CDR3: TGTGCCAGCAGCCTTAGCGGGAGGGCCGCCGAGACCCAGTACTTC.